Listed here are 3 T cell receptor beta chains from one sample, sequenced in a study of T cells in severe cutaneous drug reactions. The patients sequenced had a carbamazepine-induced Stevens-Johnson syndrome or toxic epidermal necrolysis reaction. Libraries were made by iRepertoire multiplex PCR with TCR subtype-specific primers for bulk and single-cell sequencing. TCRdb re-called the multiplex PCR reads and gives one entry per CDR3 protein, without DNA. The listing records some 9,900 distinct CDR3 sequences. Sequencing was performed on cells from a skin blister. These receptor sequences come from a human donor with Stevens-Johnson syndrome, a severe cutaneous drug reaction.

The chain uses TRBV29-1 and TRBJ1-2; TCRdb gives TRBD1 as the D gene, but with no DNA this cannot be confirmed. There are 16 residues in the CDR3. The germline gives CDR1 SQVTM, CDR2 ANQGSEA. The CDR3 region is CSVEESYTGRGRGYTF.

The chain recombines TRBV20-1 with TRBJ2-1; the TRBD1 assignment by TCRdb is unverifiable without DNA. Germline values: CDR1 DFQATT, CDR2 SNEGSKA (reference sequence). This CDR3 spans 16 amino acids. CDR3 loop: CSATPGRTGPSIGQFF.

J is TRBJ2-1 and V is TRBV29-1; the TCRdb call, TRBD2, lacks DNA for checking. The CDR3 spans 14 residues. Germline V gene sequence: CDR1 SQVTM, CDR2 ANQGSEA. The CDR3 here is CSAQTSGRGSEQFF.